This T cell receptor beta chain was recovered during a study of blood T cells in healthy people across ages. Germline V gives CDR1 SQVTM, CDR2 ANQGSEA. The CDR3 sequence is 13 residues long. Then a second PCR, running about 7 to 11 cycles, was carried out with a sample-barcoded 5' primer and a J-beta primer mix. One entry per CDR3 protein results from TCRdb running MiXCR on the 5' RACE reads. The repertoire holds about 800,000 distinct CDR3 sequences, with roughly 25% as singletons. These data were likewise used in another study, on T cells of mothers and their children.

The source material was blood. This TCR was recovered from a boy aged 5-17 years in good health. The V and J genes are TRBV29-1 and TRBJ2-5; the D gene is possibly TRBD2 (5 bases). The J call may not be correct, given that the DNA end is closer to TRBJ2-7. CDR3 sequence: CSVRKAASYEQYF. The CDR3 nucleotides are TGCAGCGTCCGGAAAGCGGCTTCCTACGAGCAGTACTTC.